This T cell receptor beta chain is from a study of shared clonotypes between healthy human individuals. Study-wide findings and caveats: Generally, estimated richness proved larger in naive subsets than it did in memory subsets. The donor pool, a small one, limited the genetic and exposure-history diversity represented.

The CDR3 covers 15 residues. Germline CDR1 and CDR2: LGHNA and YSLEER. V shed 1 base and J shed 2 bases, with 9 bases lying between them. CD45RO-negative, CCR7-selected cells formed the naive CD8 fraction, which excluded terminally differentiated effector memory CD45RA+ cells. The protocol was immunoSEQ multiplex PCR, while the TCRdb copy is restricted to in-frame clones and leaves out a portion. The sample records hundreds of thousands of clones, over 90% being singletons. Concerning this clone itself: The target antigen is unknown.

The V and J genes are TRBV4-3 and TRBJ2-1, with D perhaps TRBD2 (5 bases). The receptor was isolated from a man aged 25 to 40 in good health. Sample: naive CD8+ T cells sorted from blood. CDR3 in amino acids: CASSQGAGTYNEQFF. CDR3 DNA: TGCGCCAGCAGCCAAGGGGCGGGTACCTACAATGAGCAGTTCTTC.